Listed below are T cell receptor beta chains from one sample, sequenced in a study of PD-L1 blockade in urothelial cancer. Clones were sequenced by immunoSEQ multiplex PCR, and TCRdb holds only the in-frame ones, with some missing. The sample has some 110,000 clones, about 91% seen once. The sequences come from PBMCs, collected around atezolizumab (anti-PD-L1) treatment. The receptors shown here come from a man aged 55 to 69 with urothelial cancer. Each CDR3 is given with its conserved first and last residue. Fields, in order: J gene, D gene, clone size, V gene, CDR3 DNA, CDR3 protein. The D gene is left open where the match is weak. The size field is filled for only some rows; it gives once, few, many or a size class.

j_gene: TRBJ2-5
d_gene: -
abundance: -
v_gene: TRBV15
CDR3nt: TGTGCCACCAGCGCGGACAAGGAGTACCAAGAGACCCAGTACTTC
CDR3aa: CATSADKEYQETQYF

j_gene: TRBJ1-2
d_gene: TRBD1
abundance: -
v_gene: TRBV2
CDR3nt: TGTGCCAGCAGGAAACGGACAGGGGGCACCTATGGCTACACCTTC
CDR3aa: CASRKRTGGTYGYTF

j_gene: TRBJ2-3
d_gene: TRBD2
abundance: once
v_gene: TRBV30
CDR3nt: TGTGCCTGGGGCGTACTAGCGGGAAGCACAGATACGCAGTATTTT
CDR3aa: CAWGVLAGSTDTQYF

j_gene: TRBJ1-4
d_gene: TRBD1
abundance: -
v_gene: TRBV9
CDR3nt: TGTGCCAGCAGCGAGACAGGGTTGGAAGAAAAACTGTTTTTT
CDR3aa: CASSETGLEEKLFF

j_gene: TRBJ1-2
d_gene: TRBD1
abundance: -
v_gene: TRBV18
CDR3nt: TGTGCCAGCTCAGGCCAGACAGGGTCTATATATGGCTACACCTTC
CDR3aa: CASSGQTGSIYGYTF

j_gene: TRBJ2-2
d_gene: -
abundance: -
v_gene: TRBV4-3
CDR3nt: TGCGCCAGCAGCCGAGACTTTAACACCGGGGAGCTGTTTTTT
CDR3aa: CASSRDFNTGELFF

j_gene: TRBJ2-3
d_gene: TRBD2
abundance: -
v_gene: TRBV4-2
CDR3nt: TGTGCCAGCAGCCAAGAACTAGCGGGTACAGATACGCAGTATTTT
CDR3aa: CASSQELAGTDTQYF

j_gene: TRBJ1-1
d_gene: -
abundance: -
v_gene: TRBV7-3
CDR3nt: TGTGCCAGCAGCATTGAGGCCCGGACTGAAGCTTTCTTT
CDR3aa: CASSIEARTEAFF

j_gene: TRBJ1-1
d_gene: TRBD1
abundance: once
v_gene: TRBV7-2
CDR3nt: TGTGCCAGCAGCTTAGACAAGGGGGCTAACACTGAAGCTTTCTTT
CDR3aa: CASSLDKGANTEAFF

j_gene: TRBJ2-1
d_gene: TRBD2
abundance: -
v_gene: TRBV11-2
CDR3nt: TGTGCCAGCAGCCTCAGAGGACTAGCGGATCATAACCCGAACAATGAGCAGTTCTTC
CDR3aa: CASSLRGLADHNPNNEQFF

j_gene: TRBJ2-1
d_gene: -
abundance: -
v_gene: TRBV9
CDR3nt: TGTGCCAGCAGCGTAAATGGTCAGGGCAATGAGCAGTTCTTC
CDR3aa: CASSVNGQGNEQFF

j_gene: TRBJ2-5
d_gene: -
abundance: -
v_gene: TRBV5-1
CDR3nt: TGCGCCAGCAGCTTAGGCCCCGGGACACAGGAGACCCAGTACTTC
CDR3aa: CASSLGPGTQETQYF

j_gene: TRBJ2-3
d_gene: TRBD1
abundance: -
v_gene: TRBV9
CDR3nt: TGTGCCAGCAGCCCGGGACAGAGCACAGATACGCAGTATTTT
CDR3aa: CASSPGQSTDTQYF

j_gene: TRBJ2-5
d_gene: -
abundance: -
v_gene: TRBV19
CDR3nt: TGTGCCAGTAGCCGACTATACCAAGAGACCCAGTACTTC
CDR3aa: CASSRLYQETQYF

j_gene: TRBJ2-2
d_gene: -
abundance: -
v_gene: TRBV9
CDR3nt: TGTGCCAGCAGAGGGGGACGAGGGAACACCGGGGAGCTGTTTTTT
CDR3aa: CASRGGRGNTGELFF

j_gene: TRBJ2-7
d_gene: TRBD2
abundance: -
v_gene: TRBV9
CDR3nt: TGTGCCAGCAGCGTAGGGGGAGGGACCCACGAGCAGTACTTC
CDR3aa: CASSVGGGTHEQYF

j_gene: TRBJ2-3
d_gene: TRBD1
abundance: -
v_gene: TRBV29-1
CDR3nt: TGCAGCGTGTCAGGGGGACGGGACACAGATACGCAGTATTTT
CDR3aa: CSVSGGRDTDTQYF

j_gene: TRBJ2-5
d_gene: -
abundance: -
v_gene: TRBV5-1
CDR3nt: TGCGCCAGCAGCCTAACTAGGGGTCGGGAGGAGACCCAGTACTTC
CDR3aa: CASSLTRGREETQYF

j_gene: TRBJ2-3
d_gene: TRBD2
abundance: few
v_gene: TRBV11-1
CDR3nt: TGTGCCAGCTCTCGGGGGGGGTTCACAGATACGCAGTATTTT
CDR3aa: CASSRGGFTDTQYF

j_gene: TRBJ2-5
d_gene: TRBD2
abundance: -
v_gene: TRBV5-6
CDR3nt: TGTGCCAGCAGCTTGTGGTCTAGCGGGAGGGTTCAGGAGACCCAGTACTTC
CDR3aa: CASSLWSSGRVQETQYF

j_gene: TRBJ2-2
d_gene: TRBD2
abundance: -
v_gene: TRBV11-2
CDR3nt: TGTGCCAGCAGCAATCCGGAGCGGGGGAGGAACACCGGGGAGCTGTTTTTT
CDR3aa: CASSNPERGRNTGELFF

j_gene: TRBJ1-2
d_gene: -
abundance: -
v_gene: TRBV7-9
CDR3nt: TGTGCCAGCAGCTTACAAGACACGGAAAGATGGGGCTACACCTTC
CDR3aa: CASSLQDTERWGYTF

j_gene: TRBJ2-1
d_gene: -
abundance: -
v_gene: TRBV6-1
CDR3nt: TGTGCCAGCAGTGATTACTCCGGGGTGAGGAACAATGAGCAGTTCTTC
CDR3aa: CASSDYSGVRNNEQFF

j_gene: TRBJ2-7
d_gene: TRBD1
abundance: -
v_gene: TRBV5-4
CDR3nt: TGTGCCAGCAGCTCCCCGACAGGGTTCTCCTACGAGCAGTACTTC
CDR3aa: CASSSPTGFSYEQYF

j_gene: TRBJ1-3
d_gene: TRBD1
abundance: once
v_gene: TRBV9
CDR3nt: TGTGCCAGCAGCTTGGGGACAGGGAAAGCTGGAAACACCATATATTTT
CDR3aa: CASSLGTGKAGNTIYF

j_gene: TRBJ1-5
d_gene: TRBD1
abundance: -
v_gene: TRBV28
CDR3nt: TGTGCCAGCAGTCCTGGGACAGGGTGGGGAGATCAGCCCCAGCATTTT
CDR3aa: CASSPGTGWGDQPQHF

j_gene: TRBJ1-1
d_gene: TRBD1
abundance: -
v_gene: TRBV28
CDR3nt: TGTGCCAGCACCCTGACAGGGGGTATGGGAACTGAAGCTTTCTTT
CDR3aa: CASTLTGGMGTEAFF

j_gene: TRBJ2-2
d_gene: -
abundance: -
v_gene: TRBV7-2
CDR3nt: TGTGCCAGCAGCTTTGATGCGGGGACCGGGGAGCTGTTTTTT
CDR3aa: CASSFDAGTGELFF

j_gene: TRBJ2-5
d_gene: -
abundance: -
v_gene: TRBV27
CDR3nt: TGTGCCAGCAGTTTATTACCCAGCGGCGAAGAGACCCAGTACTTC
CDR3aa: CASSLLPSGEETQYF

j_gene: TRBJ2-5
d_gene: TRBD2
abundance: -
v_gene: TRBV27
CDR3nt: TGTGCCAGCAGTGCCGCGGGGGGGGGCTGGGAGACCCAGTACTTC
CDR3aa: CASSAAGGGWETQYF

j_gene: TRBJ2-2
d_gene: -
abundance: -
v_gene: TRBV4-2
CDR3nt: TGTGCCAGCAGCCCGGGGTGGGATTTTCGGGATAACACCGGGGAGCTGTTTTTT
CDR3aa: CASSPGWDFRDNTGELFF

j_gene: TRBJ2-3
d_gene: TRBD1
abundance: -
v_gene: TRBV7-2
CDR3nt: TGTGCCAGCAGCTTGACAGGGATGGCAGATACGCAGTATTTT
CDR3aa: CASSLTGMADTQYF

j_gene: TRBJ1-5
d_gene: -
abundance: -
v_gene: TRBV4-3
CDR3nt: TGCGCCAGCAGCCGAACAAATCCGGGACTGTTTAGCAATCAGCCCCAGCATTTT
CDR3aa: CASSRTNPGLFSNQPQHF

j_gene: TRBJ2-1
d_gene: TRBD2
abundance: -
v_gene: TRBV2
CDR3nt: TGTGCCAGCAGTGGCCCCCCTAGCGGGAGCTCCTACAATGAGCAGTTCTTC
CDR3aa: CASSGPPSGSSYNEQFF

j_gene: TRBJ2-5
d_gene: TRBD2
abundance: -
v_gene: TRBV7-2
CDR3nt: TGTGCCAGCAGCTCCCAAGCGGGACTAGCGCAAGAGACCCAGTACTTC
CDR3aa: CASSSQAGLAQETQYF

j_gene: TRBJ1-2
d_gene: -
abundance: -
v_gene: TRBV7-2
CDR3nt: TGTGCCAGCAGCCCGGGGGTGCCGGATGGCTACACCTTC
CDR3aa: CASSPGVPDGYTF

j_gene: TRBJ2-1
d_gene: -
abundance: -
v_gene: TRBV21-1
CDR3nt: TGTGCCAGCAGCAAAGAGGATCCGACAGCGGGGTGCAATGAGCAGTTCTTC
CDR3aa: CASSKEDPTAGCNEQFF

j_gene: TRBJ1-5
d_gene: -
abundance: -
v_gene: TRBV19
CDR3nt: TGTGCCAGTAGTATCCGCCGGGGGGCGGACGATAGCAATCAGCCCCAGCATTTT
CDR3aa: CASSIRRGADDSNQPQHF

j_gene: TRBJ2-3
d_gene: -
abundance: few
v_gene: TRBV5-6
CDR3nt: TGTGCCAGCAGCTTGCAGACGGGGGGCGCCGCAGATACGCAGTATTTT
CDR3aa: CASSLQTGGAADTQYF

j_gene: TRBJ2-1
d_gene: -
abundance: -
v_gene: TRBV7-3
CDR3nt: TGTGCCAGCAGCTTAGACAGACTCAATGAGCAGTTCTTC
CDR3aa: CASSLDRLNEQFF

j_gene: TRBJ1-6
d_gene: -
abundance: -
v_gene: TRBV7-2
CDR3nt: TGTGCCAGCAGCTTAGCGTGGGCAGATAATTCACCCCTCCACTTT
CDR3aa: CASSLAWADNSPLHF

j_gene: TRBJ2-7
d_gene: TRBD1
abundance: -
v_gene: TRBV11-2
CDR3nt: TGTGCCAGCAGCTTAGCCTCTGGGGGACAGGGAGTCTACGAGCAGTACTTC
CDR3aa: CASSLASGGQGVYEQYF